Listed below are T cell receptor beta chains from one sample, sequenced in a study of T cell responses to AZD1222 COVID-19 vaccine. TCRdb's table, derived via immunoSEQ multiplex PCR, lists solely in-frame clones and lacks some. The sample includes over 150,000 clones, roughly 90% of them seen just once. Specimen: peripheral blood, collected 28 days after the second AZD1222 dose. The receptors derive from an adult who received the AZD1222 COVID-19 vaccine. Each CDR3 is given without its conserved first and last residue.

ASSLDGGLYEQY	TRBJ2-7	TRBV7-9
ASSQVWDSSYEQY	TRBJ2-7	TRBV4-2
ASSDRLGTGELF	TRBJ2-2	TRBV2
ASSQVYPGQGNGYT	TRBJ1-2	TRBV4-3
ASSPSYTEAF	TRBJ1-1	TRBV19
ASSPGARNTEAF	TRBJ1-1	TRBV11-2
ACSGTRLYGYT	TRBJ1-2	TRBV30
ASSVSGDTQY	TRBJ2-3	TRBV9
ASSNPGQKYNEQF	TRBJ2-1	TRBV7-2
ASGAPAF	TRBJ1-1	TRBV12-5
ASSSTGQGYTEAF	TRBJ1-1	TRBV28
ASSLSGTSFYEQY	TRBJ2-7	TRBV5-4
ASSSPGSTEAF	TRBJ1-1	TRBV7-9
ASSWDSNQPQH	TRBJ1-5	TRBV27
ASLSTRGDGYT	TRBJ1-2	TRBV6-6
ASEVPGGLYNEQF	TRBJ2-1	TRBV5-8
ASRSQGHSGNTIY	TRBJ1-3	TRBV6-5
ASNKVGYGYT	TRBJ1-2	TRBV9
ASRGLSYEQY	TRBJ2-7	TRBV2
ASSSNPWAPGGTEAF	TRBJ1-1	TRBV5-6
ASSERQNTEAF	TRBJ1-1	TRBV2
ASTRYRGGNTIY	TRBJ1-3	TRBV28
ASSLVGSTNEKLF	TRBJ1-4	TRBV7-8
ASSYQPATNEKLF	TRBJ1-4	TRBV6-2/TRBV6-3
ASSMGVSEQY	TRBJ2-7	TRBV7-8
ASSPEPRSGNTIY	TRBJ1-3	TRBV7-2
ASSTGLADGYEQY	TRBJ2-7	TRBV9
ASSLGQIVTDTQY	TRBJ2-3	TRBV5-1
ASSLGPEGSGNTIY	TRBJ1-3	TRBV7-2
ASNRGSETQY	TRBJ2-5	TRBV2
SVRDRGLETQY	TRBJ2-5	TRBV29-1
ASSSPREQY	TRBJ2-7	TRBV7-2
ASSQTPPGELF	TRBJ2-2	TRBV3-1/TRBV3-2
ASSVGGPLYTGELF	TRBJ2-2	TRBV9
ASTPGGSGNTIY	TRBJ1-3	TRBV6-5
ASSRTMTNTEAF	TRBJ1-1	TRBV4-1
AWNIGSNEKLF	TRBJ1-4	TRBV30
ASSQVGRGPGNTIY	TRBJ1-3	TRBV4-1
ASSPGGAAWKTEAF	TRBJ1-1	TRBV11-2
ASSARQSGRGYT	TRBJ1-2	TRBV19
ASKGAEMNTEAF	TRBJ1-1	TRBV5-1
ASSLRGNTEAF	TRBJ1-1	TRBV12-3/TRBV12-4
ASSQGGLTDTQY	TRBJ2-3	TRBV2
AWSEGNTEAF	TRBJ1-1	TRBV30
ASSPQQGAGYT	TRBJ1-2	TRBV6-6
ASSDIAGGSYNEQF	TRBJ2-1	TRBV19
ASSYTWDSPLH	TRBJ1-6	TRBV6-5